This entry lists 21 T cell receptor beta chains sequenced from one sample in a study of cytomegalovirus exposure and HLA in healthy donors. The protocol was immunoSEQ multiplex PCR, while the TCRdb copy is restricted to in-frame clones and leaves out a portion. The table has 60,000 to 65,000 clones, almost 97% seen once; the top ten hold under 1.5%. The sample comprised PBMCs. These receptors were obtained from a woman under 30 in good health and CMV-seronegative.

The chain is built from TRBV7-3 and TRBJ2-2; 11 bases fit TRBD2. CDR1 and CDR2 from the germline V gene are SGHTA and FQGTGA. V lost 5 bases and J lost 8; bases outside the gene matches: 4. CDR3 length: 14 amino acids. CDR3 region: CASSPLAGAGELFF. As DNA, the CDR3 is TGTGCCAGCAGCCCACTAGCGGGAGCTGGGGAGCTGTTTTTT.

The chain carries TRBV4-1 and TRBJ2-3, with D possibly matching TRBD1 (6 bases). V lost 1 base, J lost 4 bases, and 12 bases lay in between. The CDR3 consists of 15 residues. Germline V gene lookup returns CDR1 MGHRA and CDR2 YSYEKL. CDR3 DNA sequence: TGCGCCAGCAGCCAAGCCGACAGGAGTGCAGATACGCAGTATTTT. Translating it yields CASSQADRSADTQYF.

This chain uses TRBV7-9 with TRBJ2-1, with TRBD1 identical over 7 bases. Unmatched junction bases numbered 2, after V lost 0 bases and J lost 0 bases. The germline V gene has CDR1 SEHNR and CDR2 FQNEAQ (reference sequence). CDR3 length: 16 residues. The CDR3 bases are TGTGCCAGCAGCTTAGCGGGACAGAGCTCCTACAATGAGCAGTTCTTC. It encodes CASSLAGQSSYNEQFF.

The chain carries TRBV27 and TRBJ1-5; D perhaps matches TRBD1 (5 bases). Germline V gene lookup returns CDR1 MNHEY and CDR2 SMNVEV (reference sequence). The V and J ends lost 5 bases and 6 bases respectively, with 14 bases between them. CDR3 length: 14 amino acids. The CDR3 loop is CASSLMGTGQPQHF. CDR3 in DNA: TGTGCCAGCAGTCTAATGGGGACTGGTCAGCCCCAGCATTTT.

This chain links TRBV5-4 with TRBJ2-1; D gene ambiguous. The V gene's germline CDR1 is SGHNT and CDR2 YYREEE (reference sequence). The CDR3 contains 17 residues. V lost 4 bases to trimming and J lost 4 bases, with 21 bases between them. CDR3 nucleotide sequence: TGTGCCAGCAGCCGAGAGACGGCGGCGAGGAATTACAATGAGCAGTTCTTC. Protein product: CASSRETAARNYNEQFF.

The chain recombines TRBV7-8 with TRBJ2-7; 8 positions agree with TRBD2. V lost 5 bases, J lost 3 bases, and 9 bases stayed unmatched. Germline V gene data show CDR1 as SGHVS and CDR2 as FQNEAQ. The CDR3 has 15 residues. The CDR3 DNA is TGTGCCAGCAGCCCCCTCGGGGGGACTAGCTACGAGCAGTACTTC. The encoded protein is CASSPLGGTSYEQYF.

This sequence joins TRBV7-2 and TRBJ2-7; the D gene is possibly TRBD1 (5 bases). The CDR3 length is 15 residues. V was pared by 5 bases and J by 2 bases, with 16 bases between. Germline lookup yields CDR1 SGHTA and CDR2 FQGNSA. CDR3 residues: CASSPIQVPPYEQYF. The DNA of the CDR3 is TGTGCCAGCAGCCCGATACAGGTTCCTCCCTACGAGCAGTACTTC.

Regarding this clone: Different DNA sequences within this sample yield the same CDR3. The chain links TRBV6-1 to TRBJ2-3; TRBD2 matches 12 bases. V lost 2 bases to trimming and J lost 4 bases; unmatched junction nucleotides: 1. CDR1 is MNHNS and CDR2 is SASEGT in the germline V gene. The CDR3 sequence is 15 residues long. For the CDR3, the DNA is TGTGCCAGCAGTGAACTAGCGGGGGGGCCAGATACGCAGTATTTT. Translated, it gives CASSELAGGPDTQYF.

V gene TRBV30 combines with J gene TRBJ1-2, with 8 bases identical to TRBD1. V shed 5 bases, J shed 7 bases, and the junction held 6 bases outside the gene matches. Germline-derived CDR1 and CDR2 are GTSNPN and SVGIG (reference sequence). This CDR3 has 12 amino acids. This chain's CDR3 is CAWSSGGSGYTF. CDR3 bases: TGTGCCTGGTCCTCAGGGGGCTCTGGCTACACCTTC.

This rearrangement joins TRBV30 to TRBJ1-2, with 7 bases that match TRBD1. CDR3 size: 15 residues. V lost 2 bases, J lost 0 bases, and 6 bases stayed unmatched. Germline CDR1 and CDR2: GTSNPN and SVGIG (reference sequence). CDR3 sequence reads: CAWSPTGTANYGYTF. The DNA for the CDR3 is TGTGCCTGGAGTCCTACAGGGACAGCTAACTATGGCTACACCTTC.

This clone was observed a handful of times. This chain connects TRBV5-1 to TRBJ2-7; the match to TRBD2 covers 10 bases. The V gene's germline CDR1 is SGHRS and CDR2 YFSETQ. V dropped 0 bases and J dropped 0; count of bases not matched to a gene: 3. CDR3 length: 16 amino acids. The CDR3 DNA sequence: TGCGCCAGCAGCTTGGGAGGGACTAGCGACTCCTACGAGCAGTACTTC. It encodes CASSLGGTSDSYEQYF.

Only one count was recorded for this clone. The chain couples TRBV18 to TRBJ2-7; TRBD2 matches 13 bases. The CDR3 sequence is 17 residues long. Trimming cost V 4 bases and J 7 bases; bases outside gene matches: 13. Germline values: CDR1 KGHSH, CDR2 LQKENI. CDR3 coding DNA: TGTGCCAGCTCACGAAACCAACTAGCGGGAGGGTCGGGGGAGCAGTACTTC. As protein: CASSRNQLAGGSGEQYF.

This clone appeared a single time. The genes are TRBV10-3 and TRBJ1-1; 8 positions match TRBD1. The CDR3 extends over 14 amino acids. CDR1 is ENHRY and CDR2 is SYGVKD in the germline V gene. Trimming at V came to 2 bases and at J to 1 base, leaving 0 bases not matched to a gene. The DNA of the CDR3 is TGTGCCATCAGTGAGGGACAGGGGAACACTGAAGCTTTCTTT. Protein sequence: CAISEGQGNTEAFF.

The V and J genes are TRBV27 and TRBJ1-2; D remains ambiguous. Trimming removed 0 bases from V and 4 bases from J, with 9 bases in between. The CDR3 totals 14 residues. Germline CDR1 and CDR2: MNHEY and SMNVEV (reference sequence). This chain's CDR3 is CASSLSPGGYGYTF. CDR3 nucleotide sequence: TGTGCCAGCAGTTTATCGCCGGGTGGCTATGGCTACACCTTC.

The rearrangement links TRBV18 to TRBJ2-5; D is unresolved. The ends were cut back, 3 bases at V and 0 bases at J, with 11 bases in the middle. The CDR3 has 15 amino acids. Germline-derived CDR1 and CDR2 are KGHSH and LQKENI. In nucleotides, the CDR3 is TGTGCCAGCTCACCTGGTCCAGGCTACCAAGAGACCCAGTACTTC. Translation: CASSPGPGYQETQYF.

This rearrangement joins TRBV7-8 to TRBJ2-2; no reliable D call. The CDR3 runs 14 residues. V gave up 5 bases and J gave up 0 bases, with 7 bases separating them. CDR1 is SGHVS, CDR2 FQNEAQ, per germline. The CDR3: CASSAEANTGELFF. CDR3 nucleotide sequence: TGTGCCAGCAGCGCAGAGGCGAACACCGGGGAGCTGTTTTTT.

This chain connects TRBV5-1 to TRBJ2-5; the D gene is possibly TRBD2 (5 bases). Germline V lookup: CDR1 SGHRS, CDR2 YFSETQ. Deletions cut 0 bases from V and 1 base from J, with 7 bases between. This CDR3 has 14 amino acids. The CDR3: CASSLAGSQETQYF. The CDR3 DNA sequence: TGCGCCAGCAGCTTGGCGGGAAGCCAAGAGACCCAGTACTTC.

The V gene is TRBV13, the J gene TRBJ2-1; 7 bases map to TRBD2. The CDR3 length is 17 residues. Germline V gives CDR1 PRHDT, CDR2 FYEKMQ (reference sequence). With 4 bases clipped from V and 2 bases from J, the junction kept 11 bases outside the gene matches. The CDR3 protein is CASSWGVGGGAYNEQFF. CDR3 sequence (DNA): TGTGCCAGCAGCTGGGGGGTTGGCGGGGGAGCCTACAATGAGCAGTTCTTC.

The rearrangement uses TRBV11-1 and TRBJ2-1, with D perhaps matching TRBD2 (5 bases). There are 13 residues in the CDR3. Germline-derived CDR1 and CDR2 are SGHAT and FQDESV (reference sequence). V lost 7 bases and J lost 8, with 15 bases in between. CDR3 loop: CASNGLGLDEQFF. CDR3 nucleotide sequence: TGTGCCAGCAACGGACTGGGGTTGGATGAGCAGTTCTTC.

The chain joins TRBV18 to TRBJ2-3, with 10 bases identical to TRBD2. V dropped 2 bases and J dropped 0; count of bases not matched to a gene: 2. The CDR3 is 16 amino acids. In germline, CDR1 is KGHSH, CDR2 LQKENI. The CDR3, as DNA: TGTGCCAGCTCACCAATAGCGGGAGGCAGCACAGATACGCAGTATTTT. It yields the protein CASSPIAGGSTDTQYF. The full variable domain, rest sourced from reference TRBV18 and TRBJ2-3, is NAGVMQNPRHLVRRRGQEARLRCSPMKGHSHVYWYRQLPEEGLKFMVYLQKENIIDESGMPKERFSAEFPKEGPSILRIQQVVRGDSAAYFCASSPIAGGSTDTQYFGPGTRLTVL.

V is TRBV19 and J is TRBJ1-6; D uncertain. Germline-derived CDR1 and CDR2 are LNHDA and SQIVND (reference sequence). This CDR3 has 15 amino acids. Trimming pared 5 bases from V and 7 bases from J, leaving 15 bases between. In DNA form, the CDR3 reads TGTGCCAGTAGTCCGTTGGTCAACTGGAATTCACCCCTCCACTTT. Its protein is CASSPLVNWNSPLHF.